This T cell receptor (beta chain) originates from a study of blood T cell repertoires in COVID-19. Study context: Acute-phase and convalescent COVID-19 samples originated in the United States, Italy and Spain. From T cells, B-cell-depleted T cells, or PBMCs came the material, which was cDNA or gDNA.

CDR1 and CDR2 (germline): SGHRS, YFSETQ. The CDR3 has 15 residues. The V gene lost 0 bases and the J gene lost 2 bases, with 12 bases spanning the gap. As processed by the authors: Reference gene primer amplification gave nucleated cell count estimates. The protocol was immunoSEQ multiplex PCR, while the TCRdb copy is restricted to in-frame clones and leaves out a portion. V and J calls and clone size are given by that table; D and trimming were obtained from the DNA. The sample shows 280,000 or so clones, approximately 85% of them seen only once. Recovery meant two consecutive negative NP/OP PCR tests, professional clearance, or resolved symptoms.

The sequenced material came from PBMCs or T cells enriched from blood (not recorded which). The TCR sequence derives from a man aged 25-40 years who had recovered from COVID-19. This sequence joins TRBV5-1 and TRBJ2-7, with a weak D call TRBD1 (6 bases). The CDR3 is CASSLVLDSTYEQYF. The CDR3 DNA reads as TGCGCCAGCAGCTTGGTGTTGGACAGCACCTACGAGCAGTACTTC.